One sample yielded the 12 T cell receptor beta chains listed below, sequenced in a study of CD4 and CD8 cells across lung adenocarcinoma regions. TCRdb passed the PCR reads through MiXCR, listing each CDR3 protein once. The table records about 2,500 distinct CDR3 sequences, under 80% of them present only once. What was sequenced was CD4+ T cells from the center of a lung tumor. The receptors come from a female donor with lung adenocarcinoma. The CD4 and CD8 labels of this study may be unreliable.

This clonotype appeared a few times. The chain recombines TRBV6-1 with TRBJ2-5, with D unclear. Germline V CDR1 and CDR2: MNHNS, SASEGT. The V end lost 7 bases, the J end lost 0 bases, and 15 bases lay between the germline ends. The CDR3 runs 15 residues. CDR3 protein: CASTRSLGHQETQYF. CDR3 in DNA: TGTGCCAGCACCAGATCATTAGGGCACCAAGAGACCCAGTACTTC.

The V and J genes are TRBV7-8 and TRBJ2-5, with no clear D. This CDR3 has 13 amino acids. Trimming shortened V by 1 base and J by 0 bases, and 3 bases separated the two germline ends. CDR1 and CDR2 from the germline V gene are SGHVS and FQNEAQ. The CDR3 here is CASSLGYQETQYF. DNA of the CDR3: TGTGCCAGCAGCTTAGGCTACCAAGAGACCCAGTACTTC.

This clonotype was seen a handful of times. J is TRBJ2-2 and V is TRBV6-1; weak D call: TRBD2 (5 bases). CDR1 and CDR2 (germline): MNHNS, SASEGT. This CDR3 comprises 15 residues. Trimming removed 8 bases from V and 3 bases from J, with 16 bases in between. CDR3 protein: CASSTGKWDTGELFF. The CDR3, as DNA: TGTGCCAGCTCTACGGGAAAGTGGGACACCGGGGAGCTGTTTTTT.

The chain links TRBV6-5 to TRBJ2-1; 9 nucleotides match TRBD1. This CDR3 has 16 residues. In germline, CDR1 is MNHEY, CDR2 SVGAGI. The J segment lost 6 bases and the V segment lost 2 bases, leaving 8 bases of the junction unmatched. CDR3 protein: CASSYLPGQGRNEQFF. The DNA for the CDR3 is TGTGCCAGCAGTTACCTTCCGGGACAGGGTCGCAATGAGCAGTTCTTC.

In this sample, this clonotype is large. The rearrangement uses TRBV4-1 and TRBJ2-1; D call uncertain. The germline V and J ends were trimmed by 0 bases and 4 bases, with 19 bases remaining between them. The germline gives CDR1 MGHRA, CDR2 YSYEKL. CDR3 length: 18 amino acids. The CDR3 region is CASSQDPSNLVRYNEQFF. The CDR3 DNA reads as TGCGCCAGCAGCCAAGATCCGTCGAATCTTGTCCGATACAATGAGCAGTTCTTC.

This clonotype was observed a few times. Mismatch with germline at one junction end may stem from a read error. The chain has TRBV6-5 and TRBJ2-1; 12 bases align to TRBD2. This CDR3 spans 15 amino acids. Germline values: CDR1 MNHEY, CDR2 SVGAGI. The CDR3 sequence is CASSYSTSGRLRLVF. DNA for the CDR3: TGTGCCAGCAGTTACTCGACTAGCGGGAGACTCAGACTGGTCTTC.

Relative to its sample, this clonotype is large. The chain uses TRBV6-5 and TRBJ1-1, with 8 bases that match TRBD1. With V trimmed by 2 bases and J by 6 bases, 11 bases remained unmatched. The CDR3 extends over 16 amino acids. Germline-derived CDR1 and CDR2 are MNHEY and SVGAGI. In DNA form, the CDR3 reads TGTGCCAGCAGTTACAGCCCGACAGGGGTAATCCCTGAAGCTTTCTTT. Its translation is CASSYSPTGVIPEAFF.

V is TRBV4-3 and J is TRBJ2-4, with a tentative D call TRBD1 (5 bases). Germline V lookup: CDR1 LGHNA, CDR2 YSLEER. Between the trimmed V and J ends, which lost 11 bases and 13 bases, there was a span of 21 bases. The CDR3 consists of 12 residues. The CDR3 region is CAGMRAKDTQYF. The CDR3 nucleotides read TGCGCCGGCATGCGAGCCAAGGACACGCAGTACTTC.

The J gene is TRBJ1-5, the V gene TRBV6-1; no clear D gene. The CDR3 is 14 amino acids. The V gene's germline CDR1 is MNHNS and CDR2 SASEGT. V shed 8 bases and J shed 3 bases, with 14 bases lying between them. The CDR3 loop reads CASVGGKDNQPQHF. DNA of the CDR3: TGTGCCAGCGTGGGAGGTAAAGACAATCAGCCCCAGCATTTT.

V usage is TRBV6-1 and J usage is TRBJ2-1; TRBD2 aligns across 13 bases. The J call is uncertain, as TRBJ2-7 better fits the DNA end. Germline-derived CDR1 and CDR2 are MNHNS and SASEGT. The CDR3 is 15 residues long. The CDR3 loop reads CASSKLAGGPGEQYF. CDR3 coding DNA: TGTGCCAGCAGTAAACTAGCGGGAGGGCCGGGAGAGCAGTACTTC.

The chain joins TRBV27 to TRBJ2-1; 8 positions agree with TRBD2. The end of the DNA aligns better with TRBJ2-5, so the J call may be wrong. The V gene's germline CDR1 is MNHEY and CDR2 SMNVEV (reference sequence). The CDR3 covers 13 residues. This CDR3 is CASGSGGGETQYF. Here the CDR3 DNA reads TGTGCCAGCGGGTCGGGGGGGGGCGAGACCCAGTACTTC.

The V gene is TRBV4-1, the J gene TRBJ2-5; D gene unclear. V shed 4 bases and J shed 3 bases, with 15 bases lying between them. The CDR3 is 15 amino acids. The germline V gene has CDR1 MGHRA and CDR2 YSYEKL. Written as DNA, the CDR3 is TGCGCCAGCAGCCCGGGTCTGATTCCTAAAGAGACCCAGTACTTC. This sequence encodes CASSPGLIPKETQYF.